This T cell receptor (beta chain) emerged from a study of blood T cell repertoires in COVID-19. Turning to the study itself: Some COVID-19 samples were acute and others convalescent; all came from the United States, Italy and Spain. The analysed material was cDNA or gDNA that came from T cells, B-cell-depleted T cells, or PBMCs.

The CDR3 is 15 residues long. CDR1 LGHNA and CDR2 YNFKEQ come from the germline V gene. Trimming removed 0 bases at V and 5 bases at J, with 13 bases between. Per the original data handling: Amplification with reference gene primers provided the estimates of nucleated cell counts. Clones were sequenced by immunoSEQ multiplex PCR, and TCRdb holds only the in-frame ones, with some missing. V, J and clone size derive from that table, while D and trimming were established from the DNA sequence. The sample lists about 300,000 clones, more than 70% seen once, with 1% to 1.5% in the top ten. Material: peripheral blood. The gene calls are TRBV4-2 and TRBJ1-2, with D tentatively TRBD1 (6 bases). The sequence derives from a woman between 45 and 65 years old with acute or convalescent COVID-19. DNA of the CDR3: TGTGCCAGCAGCCAAGAAGAAAGACAGGCTTATGGCTACACCTTC. This translates into CASSQEERQAYGYTF.